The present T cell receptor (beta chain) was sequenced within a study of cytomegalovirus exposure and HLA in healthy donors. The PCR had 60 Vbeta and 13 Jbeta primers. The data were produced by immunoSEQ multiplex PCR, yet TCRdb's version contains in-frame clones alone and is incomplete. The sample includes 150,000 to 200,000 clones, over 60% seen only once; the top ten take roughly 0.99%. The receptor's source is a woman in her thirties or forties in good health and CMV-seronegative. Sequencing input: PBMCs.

CDR3 in DNA: TGCAGCGTTGGGATAGGGGGCAGAACTGAAGCTTTCTTT. The encoded protein is CSVGIGGRTEAFF. This chain connects TRBV29-1 to TRBJ1-1; TRBD1 matches 7 bases. V was pared by 4 bases and J by 5 bases, with 7 bases of the junction left unmatched. The germline CDR1 and CDR2 sequences are SQVTM and ANQGSEA. CDR3 length: 13 amino acids.